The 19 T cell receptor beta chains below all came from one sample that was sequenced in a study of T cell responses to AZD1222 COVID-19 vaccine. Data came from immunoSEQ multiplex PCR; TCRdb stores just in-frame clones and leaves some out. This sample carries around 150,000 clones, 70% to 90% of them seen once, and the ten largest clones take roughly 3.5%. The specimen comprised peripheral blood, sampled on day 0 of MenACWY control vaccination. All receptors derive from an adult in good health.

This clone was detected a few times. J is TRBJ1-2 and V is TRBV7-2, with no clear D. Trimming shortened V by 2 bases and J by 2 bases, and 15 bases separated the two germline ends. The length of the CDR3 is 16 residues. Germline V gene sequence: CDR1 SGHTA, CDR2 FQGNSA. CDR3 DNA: TGTGCCAGCAGCTTATCCCCGGGCCCTGGAAACTATGGCTACACCTTC. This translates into CASSLSPGPGNYGYTF.

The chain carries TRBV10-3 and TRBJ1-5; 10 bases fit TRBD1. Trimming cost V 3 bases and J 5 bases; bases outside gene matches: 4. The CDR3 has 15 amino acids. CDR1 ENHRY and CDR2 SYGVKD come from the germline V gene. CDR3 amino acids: CAISDPGQGHQPQHF. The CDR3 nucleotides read TGTGCCATCAGTGACCCGGGACAGGGGCATCAGCCCCAGCATTTT.

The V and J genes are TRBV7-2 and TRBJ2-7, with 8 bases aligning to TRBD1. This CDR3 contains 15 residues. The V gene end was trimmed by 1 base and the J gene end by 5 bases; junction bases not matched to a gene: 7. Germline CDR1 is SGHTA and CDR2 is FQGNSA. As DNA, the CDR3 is TGTGCCAGCAGCTTAGTGGTCAGGGGGCCCCACGAGCAGTACTTC. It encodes CASSLVVRGPHEQYF.

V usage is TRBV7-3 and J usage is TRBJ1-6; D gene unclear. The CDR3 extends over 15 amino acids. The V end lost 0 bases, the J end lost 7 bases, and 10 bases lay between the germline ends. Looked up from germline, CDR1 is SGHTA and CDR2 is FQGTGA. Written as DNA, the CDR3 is TGTGCCAGCAGCTTAACGCCCGGTAGAAATTCACCCCTCCACTTT. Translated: CASSLTPGRNSPLHF. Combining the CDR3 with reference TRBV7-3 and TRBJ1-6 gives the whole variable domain GAGVSQTPSNKVTEKGKYVELRCDPISGHTALYWYRQSLGQGPEFLIYFQGTGAADDSGLPNDRFFAVRPEGSVSTLKIQRTERGDSAVYLCASSLTPGRNSPLHFGNGTRLTVT.

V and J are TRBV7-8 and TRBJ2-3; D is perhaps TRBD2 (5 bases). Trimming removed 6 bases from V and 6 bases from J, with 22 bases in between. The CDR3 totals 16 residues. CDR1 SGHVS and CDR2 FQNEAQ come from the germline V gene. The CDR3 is CASRPGGVASGDTQYF. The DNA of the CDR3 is TGTGCCAGCAGACCAGGCGGTGTGGCCTCGGGGGATACGCAGTATTTT.

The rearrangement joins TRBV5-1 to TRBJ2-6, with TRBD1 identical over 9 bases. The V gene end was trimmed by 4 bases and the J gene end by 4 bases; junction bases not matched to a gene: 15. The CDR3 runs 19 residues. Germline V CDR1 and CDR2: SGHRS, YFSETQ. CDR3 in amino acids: CASSPPRDRELYGANVLTF. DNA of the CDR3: TGCGCCAGCAGCCCCCCCCGGGACAGGGAGCTTTACGGGGCCAACGTCCTGACTTTC.

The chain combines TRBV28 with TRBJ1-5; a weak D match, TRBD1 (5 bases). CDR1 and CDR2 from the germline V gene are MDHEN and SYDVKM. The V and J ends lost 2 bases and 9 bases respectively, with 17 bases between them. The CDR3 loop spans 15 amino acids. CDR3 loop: CASSLPQVAQGPQHF. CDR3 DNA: TGTGCCAGCAGTTTACCACAGGTAGCGCAGGGGCCCCAGCATTTT.

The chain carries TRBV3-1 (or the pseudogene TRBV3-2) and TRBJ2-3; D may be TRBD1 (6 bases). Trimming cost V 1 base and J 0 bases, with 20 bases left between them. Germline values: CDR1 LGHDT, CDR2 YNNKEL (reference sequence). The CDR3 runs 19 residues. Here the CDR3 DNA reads TGTGCCAGCAGCCAAGTAGGGGGTCGGGCAGGCCACAGCACAGATACGCAGTATTTT. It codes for CASSQVGGRAGHSTDTQYF.

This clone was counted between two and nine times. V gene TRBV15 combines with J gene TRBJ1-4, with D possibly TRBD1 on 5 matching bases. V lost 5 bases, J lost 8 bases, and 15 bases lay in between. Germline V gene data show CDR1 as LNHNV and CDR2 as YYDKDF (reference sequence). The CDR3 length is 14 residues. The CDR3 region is CATSRGAREEKLFF. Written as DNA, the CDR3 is TGTGCCACCAGCCGCGGGGCCCGGGAGGAAAAACTGTTTTTT.

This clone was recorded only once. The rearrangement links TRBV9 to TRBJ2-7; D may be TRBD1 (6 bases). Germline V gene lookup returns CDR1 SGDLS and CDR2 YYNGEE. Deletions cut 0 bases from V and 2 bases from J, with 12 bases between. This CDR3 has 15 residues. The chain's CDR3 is CASSVVPTGPYEQYF. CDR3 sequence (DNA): TGTGCCAGCAGCGTAGTGCCGACAGGACCCTACGAGCAGTACTTC.

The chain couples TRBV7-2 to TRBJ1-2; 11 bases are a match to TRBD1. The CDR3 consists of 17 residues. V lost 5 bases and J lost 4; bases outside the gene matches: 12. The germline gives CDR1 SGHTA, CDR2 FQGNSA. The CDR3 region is CASSQGQGGTKGYGYTF. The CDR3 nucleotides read TGTGCCAGCAGCCAGGGACAGGGGGGGACGAAGGGCTATGGCTACACCTTC.

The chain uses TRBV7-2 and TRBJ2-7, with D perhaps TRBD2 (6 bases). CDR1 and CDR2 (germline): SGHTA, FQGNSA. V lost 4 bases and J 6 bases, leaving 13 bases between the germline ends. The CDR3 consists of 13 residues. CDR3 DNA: TGTGCCAGCAGCTCCACTAGCATCGGCGAGCAGTACTTC. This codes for CASSSTSIGEQYF.

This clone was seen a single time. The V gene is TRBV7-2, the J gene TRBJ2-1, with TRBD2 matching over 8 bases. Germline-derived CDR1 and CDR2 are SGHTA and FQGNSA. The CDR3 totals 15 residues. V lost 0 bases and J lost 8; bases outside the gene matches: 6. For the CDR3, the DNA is TGTGCCAGCAGCTTAGCCAGCGGGAGTGTCTATGAGCAGTTCTTC. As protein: CASSLASGSVYEQFF. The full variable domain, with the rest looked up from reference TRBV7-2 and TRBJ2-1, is GAGVSQSPSNKVTEKGKDVELRCDPISGHTALYWYRQSLGQGLEFLIYFQGNSAPDKSGLPSDRFSAERTGGSVSTLTIQRTQQEDSAVYLCASSLASGSVYEQFFGPGTRLTVL.

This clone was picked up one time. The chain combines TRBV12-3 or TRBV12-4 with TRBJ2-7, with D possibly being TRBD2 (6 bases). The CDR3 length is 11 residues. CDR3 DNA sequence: TGTGCGAGCGGGCGGACCTACGAGCAGTACTTC. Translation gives CASGRTYEQYF.

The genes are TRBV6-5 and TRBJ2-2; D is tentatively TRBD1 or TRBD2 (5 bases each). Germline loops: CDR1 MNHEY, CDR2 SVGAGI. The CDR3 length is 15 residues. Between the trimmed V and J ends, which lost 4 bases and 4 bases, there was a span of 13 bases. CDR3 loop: CASSWDHDPTGELFF. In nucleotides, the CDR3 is TGTGCCAGCAGTTGGGACCACGATCCCACCGGGGAGCTGTTTTTT.

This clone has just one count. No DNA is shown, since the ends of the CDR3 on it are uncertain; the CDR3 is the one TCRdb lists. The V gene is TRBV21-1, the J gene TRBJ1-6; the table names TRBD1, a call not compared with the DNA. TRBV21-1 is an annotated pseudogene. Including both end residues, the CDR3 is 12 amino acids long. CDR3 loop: CASNWATGSLHF.

For the CDR3, the DNA is TGTGCCAGCAGTTCCGCCGACAGACTTGAAGCTTTCTTT. As protein: CASSSADRLEAFF. The chain links TRBV28 to TRBJ1-1, with a weak D call TRBD1 (5 bases). The V gene lost 4 bases and the J gene lost 7 bases, with 13 bases spanning the gap. Germline V gene sequence: CDR1 MDHEN, CDR2 SYDVKM. The CDR3 totals 13 residues.

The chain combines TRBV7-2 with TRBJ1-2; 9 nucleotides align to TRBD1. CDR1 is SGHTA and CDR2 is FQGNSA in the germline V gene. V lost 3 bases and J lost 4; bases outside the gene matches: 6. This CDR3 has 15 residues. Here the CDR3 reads CASSFGQGSLYGYTF. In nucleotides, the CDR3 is TGTGCCAGCAGCTTCGGACAGGGGTCCCTCTATGGCTACACCTTC.

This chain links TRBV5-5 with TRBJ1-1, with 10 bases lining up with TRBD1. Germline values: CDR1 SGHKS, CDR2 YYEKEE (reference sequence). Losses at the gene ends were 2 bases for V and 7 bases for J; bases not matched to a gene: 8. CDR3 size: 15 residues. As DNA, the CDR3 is TGTGCCAGCAGCTTCGCCGGGACAGGGGCCAATGAAGCTTTCTTT. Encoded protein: CASSFAGTGANEAFF.